This T cell receptor beta chain stems from a study of immune heterogeneity within non-small cell lung tumors. For each sample, template was about 600 ng of bulk tumor genomic DNA. The authors collected several far-apart biopsies from each primary tumor during surgery. Patients underwent curative surgery for untreated, newly diagnosed non-small cell lung cancer. In its sample, this clonotype was seen a few times. A single base separates this from a much larger clone, so it may be a read error. Trimming at V came to 5 bases and at J to 2 bases, leaving 6 bases not matched to a gene. The length of the CDR3 is 14 residues. Looked up from germline, CDR1 is SGHRS and CDR2 is YFSETQ. Amplifying TCR beta CDR3 involved multiplex PCR carried out with 32 V and 13 J primers. TCRdb reanalysed the multiplex PCR reads using MiXCR and keeps one entry per CDR3 protein. The sample records about 2,500 distinct CDR3 sequences, roughly 26% being singletons.

The chain joins TRBV5-1 to TRBJ2-7; 8 bases map to TRBD2. The source is a man in his fifties or sixties with non-small cell lung cancer. Source material: lung tumor tissue. CDR3 loop: CASRAGVWAYEQYF. As DNA, the CDR3 is TGCGCCAGCAGAGCGGGAGTCTGGGCCTACGAGCAGTACTTC.